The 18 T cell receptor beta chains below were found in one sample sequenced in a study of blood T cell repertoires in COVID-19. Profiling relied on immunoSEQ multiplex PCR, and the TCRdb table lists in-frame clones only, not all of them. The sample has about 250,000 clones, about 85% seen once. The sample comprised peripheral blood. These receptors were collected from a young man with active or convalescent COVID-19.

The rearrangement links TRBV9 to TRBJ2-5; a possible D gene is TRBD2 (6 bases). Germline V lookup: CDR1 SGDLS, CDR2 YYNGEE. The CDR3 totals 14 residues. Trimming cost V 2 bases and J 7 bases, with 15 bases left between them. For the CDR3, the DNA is TGTGCCAGCAGCGTGGGGGACTCTAAGGGGACCCAGTACTTC. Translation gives CASSVGDSKGTQYF.

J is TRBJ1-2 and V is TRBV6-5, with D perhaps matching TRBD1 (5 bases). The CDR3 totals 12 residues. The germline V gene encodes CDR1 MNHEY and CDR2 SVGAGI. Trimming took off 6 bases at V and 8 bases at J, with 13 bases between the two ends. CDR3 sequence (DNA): TGTGCCAGCAGGACAGTAGGGGAAGGCTACACCTTC. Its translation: CASRTVGEGYTF.

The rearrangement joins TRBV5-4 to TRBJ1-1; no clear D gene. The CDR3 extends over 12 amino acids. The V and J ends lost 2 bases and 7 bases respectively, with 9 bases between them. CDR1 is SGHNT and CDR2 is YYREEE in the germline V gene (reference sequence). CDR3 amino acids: CASSFRSGEAFF. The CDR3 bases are TGTGCCAGCAGCTTTCGGTCGGGTGAAGCTTTCTTT.

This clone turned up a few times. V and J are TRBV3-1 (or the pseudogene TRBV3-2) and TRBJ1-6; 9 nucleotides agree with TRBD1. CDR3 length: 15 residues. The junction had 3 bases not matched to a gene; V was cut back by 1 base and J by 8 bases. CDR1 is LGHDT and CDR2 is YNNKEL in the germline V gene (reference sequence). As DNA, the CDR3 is TGTGCCAGCAGCCAAGGTGGGACAGGGTATTCACCCCTCCACTTT. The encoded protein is CASSQGGTGYSPLHF.

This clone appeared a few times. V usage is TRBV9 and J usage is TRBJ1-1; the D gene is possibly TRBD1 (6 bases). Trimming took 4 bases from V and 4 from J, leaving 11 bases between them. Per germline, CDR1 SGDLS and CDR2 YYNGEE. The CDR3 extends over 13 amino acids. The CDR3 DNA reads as TGTGCCAGCAGCCCGGACAGTTCCACTGAAGCTTTCTTT. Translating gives CASSPDSSTEAFF.

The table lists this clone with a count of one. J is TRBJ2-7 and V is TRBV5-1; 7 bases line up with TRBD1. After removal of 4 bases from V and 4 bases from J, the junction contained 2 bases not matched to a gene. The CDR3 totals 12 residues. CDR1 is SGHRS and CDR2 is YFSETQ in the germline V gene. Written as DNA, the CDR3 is TGCGCCAGCAGCACACAGGGGTACGAGCAGTACTTC. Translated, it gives CASSTQGYEQYF. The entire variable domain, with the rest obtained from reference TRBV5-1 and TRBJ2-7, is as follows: KAGVTQTPRYLIKTRGQQVTLSCSPISGHRSVSWYQQTPGQGLQFLFEYFSETQRNKGNFPGRFSGRQFSNSRSEMNVSTLELGDSALYLCASSTQGYEQYFGPGTRLTVT.

CDR3 nucleotide sequence: TGCGCCAGCAGCCAGAGACTAGCCGAGTGGGAGACCCAGTACTTC. Amino acids: CASSQRLAEWETQYF. The rearrangement links TRBV4-3 to TRBJ2-5; 7 nucleotides match TRBD2. This CDR3 is 15 amino acids long. Germline CDR1 is LGHNA and CDR2 is YSLEER. The ends lost 3 bases at V and 5 bases at J; junction bases unmatched: 9.

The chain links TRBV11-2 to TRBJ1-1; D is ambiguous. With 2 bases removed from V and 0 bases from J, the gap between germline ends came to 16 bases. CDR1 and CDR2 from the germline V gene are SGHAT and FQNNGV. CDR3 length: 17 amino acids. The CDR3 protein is CASSLNLASRVNTEAFF. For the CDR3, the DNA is TGTGCCAGCAGCTTAAATTTGGCCAGTCGGGTGAACACTGAAGCTTTCTTT. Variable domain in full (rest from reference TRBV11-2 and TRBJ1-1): EAGVAQSPRYKIIEKRQSVAFWCNPISGHATLYWYQQILGQGPKLLIQFQNNGVVDDSQLPKDRFSAERLKGVDSTLKIQPAKLEDSAVYLCASSLNLASRVNTEAFFGQGTRLTVV.

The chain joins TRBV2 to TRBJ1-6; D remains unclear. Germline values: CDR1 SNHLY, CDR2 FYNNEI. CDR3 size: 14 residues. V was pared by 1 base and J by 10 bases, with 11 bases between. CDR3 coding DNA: TGTGCCAGCAGTGAAGGCGGGAGGATATCACCCCTCCACTTT. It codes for CASSEGGRISPLHF.

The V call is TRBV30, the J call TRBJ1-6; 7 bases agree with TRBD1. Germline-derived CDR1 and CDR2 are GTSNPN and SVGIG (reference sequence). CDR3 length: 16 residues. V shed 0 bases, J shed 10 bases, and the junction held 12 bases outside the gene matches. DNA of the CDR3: TGTGCCTGGAGTGTTTTAATTCCAGGGGGAGAATCACCCCTCCACTTT. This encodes CAWSVLIPGGESPLHF. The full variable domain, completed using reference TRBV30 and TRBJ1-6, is SQTIHQWPATLVQPVGSPLSLECTVEGTSNPNLYWYRQAAGRGLQLLFYSVGIGQISSEVPQNLSASRPQDRQFILSSKKLLLSDSGFYLCAWSVLIPGGESPLHFGNGTRLTVT.

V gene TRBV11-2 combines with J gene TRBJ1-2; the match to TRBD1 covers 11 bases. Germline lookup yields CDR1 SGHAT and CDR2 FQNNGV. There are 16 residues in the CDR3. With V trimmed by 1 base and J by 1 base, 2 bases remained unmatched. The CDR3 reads CASSLAGTGGNYGYTF. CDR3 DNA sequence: TGTGCCAGCAGCTTAGCCGGGACAGGGGGTAACTATGGCTACACCTTC.

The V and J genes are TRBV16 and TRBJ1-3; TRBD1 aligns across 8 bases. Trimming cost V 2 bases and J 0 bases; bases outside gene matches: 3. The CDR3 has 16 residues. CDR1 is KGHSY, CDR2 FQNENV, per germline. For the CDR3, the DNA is TGTGCCAGCAGCCAAGACAGGGGAATCTCTGGAAACACCATATATTTT. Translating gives CASSQDRGISGNTIYF.

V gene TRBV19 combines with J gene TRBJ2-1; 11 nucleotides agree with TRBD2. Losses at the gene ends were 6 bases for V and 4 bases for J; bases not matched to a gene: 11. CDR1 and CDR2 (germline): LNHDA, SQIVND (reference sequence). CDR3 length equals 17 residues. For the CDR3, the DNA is TGTGCCAGTAGGAAAAACATAGCGGGGGGGAGATACAATGAGCAGTTCTTC. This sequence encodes CASRKNIAGGRYNEQFF.

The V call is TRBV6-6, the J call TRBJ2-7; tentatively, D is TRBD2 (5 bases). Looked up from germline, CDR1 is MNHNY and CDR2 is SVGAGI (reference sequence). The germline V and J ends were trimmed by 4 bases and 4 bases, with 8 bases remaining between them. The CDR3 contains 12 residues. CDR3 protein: CASSSGLYEQYF. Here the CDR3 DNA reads TGTGCCAGCAGTTCCGGACTGTACGAGCAGTACTTC.

CDR3 region: CASSQDFGLAAYEQYF. DNA of the CDR3: TGCGCCAGCAGCCAAGATTTTGGACTAGCGGCCTACGAGCAGTACTTC. V gene TRBV4-3 combines with J gene TRBJ2-7, with 10 bases that match TRBD2. CDR1 is LGHNA and CDR2 is YSLEER in the germline V gene. The CDR3 is 16 residues long. V shed 0 bases, J shed 2 bases, and the junction held 4 bases outside the gene matches.

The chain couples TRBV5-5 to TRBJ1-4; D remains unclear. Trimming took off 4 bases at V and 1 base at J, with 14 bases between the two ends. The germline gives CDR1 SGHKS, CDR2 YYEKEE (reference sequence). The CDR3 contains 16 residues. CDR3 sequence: CASSLGLILTNEKLFF. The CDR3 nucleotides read TGTGCCAGCAGCCTAGGACTCATTTTAACTAATGAAAAACTGTTTTTT.

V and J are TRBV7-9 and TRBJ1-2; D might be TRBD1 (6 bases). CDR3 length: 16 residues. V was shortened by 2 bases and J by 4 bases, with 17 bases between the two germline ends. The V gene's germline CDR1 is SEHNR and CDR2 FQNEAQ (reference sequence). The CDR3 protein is CASSLPTTGQIYGYTF. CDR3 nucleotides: TGTGCCAGCAGCTTACCAACAACTGGACAGATCTATGGCTACACCTTC.

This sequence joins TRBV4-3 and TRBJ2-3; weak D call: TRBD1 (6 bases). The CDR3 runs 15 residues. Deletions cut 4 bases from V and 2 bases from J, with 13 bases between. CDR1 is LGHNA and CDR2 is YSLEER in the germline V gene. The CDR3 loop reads CASSLGAGNTDTQYF. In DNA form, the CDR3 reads TGCGCCAGCAGCCTGGGGGCAGGGAACACAGATACGCAGTATTTT.